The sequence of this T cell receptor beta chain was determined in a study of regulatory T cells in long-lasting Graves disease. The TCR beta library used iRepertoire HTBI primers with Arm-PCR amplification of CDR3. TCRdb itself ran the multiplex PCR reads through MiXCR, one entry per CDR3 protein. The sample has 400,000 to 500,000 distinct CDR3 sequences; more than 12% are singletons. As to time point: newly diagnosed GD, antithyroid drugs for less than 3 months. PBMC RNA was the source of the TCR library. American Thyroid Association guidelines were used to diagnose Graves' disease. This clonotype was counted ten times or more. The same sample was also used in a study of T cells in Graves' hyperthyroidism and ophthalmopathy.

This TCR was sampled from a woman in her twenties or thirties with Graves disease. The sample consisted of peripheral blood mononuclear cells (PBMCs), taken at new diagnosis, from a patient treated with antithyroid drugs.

The CDR3 DNA follows: TGTGCTAGTGGTTCGTCAGCAGGGCTTATGAAGGACGAGCAGTACTTC. This encodes CASGSSAGLMKDEQYF. V is TRBV12-5 and J is TRBJ2-7, with D possibly being TRBD1 (5 bases). CDR1 is LGHNT and CDR2 is FRNRAP in the germline V gene. V gave up 4 bases and J gave up 5 bases, with 21 bases separating them. CDR3 length equals 16 residues.